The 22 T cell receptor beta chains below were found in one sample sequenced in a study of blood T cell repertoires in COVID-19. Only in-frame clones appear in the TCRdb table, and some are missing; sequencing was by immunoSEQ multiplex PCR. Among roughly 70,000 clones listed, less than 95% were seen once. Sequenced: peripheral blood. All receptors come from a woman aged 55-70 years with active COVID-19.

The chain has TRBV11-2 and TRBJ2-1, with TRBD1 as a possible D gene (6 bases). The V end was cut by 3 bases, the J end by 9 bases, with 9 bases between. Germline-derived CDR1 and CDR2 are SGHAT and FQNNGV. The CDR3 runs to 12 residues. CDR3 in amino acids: CASSFGQPEQFF. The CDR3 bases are TGTGCCAGCAGCTTCGGACAGCCTGAGCAGTTCTTC.

CDR3 nucleotides: TGCAGTGCTAGTAACCTAGCGGGAGGAGGGGTCTACAATGAGCAGTTCTTC. Protein: CSASNLAGGGVYNEQFF. The V and J genes are TRBV20-1 and TRBJ2-1; 11 bases agree with TRBD2. The CDR3 has 17 residues. J was trimmed by 3 bases and V by 3 bases; bases with no gene match: 10. Per germline, CDR1 DFQATT and CDR2 SNEGSKA (reference sequence).

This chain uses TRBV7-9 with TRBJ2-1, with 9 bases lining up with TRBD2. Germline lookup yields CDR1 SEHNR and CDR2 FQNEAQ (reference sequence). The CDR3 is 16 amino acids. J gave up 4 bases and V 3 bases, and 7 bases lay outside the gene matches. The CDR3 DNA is TGTGCCAGCAGCTTTTCTAGCGGGGTCGGATACAATGAGCAGTTCTTC. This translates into CASSFSSGVGYNEQFF.

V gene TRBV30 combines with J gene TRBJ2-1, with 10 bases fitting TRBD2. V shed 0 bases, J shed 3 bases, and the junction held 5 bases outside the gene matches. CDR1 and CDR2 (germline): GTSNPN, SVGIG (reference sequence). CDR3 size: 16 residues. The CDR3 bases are TGTGCCTGGAGTGTTCCAGCGGGAGGGTACTACAATGAGCAGTTCTTC. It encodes CAWSVPAGGYYNEQFF. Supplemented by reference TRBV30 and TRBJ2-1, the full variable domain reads SQTIHQWPATLVQPVGSPLSLECTVEGTSNPNLYWYRQAAGRGLQLLFYSVGIGQISSEVPQNLSASRPQDRQFILSSKKLLLSDSGFYLCAWSVPAGGYYNEQFFGPGTRLTVL.

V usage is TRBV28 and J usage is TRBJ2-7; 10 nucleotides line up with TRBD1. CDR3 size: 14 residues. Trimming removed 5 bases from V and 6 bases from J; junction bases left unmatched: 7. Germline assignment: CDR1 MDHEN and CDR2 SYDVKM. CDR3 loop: CASSDLGQGLEQYF. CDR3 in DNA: TGTGCCAGCAGTGACCTGGGACAGGGGCTCGAGCAGTACTTC. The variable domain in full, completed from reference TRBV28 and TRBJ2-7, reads DVKVTQSSRYLVKRTGEKVFLECVQDMDHENMFWYRQDPGLGLRLIYFSYDVKMKEKGDIPEGYSVSREKKERFSLILESASTNQTSMYLCASSDLGQGLEQYFGPGTRLTVT.

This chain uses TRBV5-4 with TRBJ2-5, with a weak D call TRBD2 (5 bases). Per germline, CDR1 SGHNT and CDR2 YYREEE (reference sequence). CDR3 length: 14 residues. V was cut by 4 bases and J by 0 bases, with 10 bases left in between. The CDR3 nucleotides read TGTGCCAGCAGCACCGGACTTTACCAAGAGACCCAGTACTTC. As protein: CASSTGLYQETQYF.

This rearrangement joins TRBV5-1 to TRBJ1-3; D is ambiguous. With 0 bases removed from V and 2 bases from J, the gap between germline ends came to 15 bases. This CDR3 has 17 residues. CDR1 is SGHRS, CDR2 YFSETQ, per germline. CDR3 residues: CASSLALVGSTGNTIYF. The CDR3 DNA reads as TGCGCCAGCAGCTTGGCCCTCGTTGGCTCAACTGGAAACACCATATATTTT.

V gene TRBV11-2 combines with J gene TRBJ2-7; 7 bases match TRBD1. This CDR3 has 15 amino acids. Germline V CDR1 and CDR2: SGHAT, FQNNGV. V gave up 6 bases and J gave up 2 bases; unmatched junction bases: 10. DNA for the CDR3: TGTGCCAGCAGTTCCCGACAGGGAAGGGCCTACGAGCAGTACTTC. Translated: CASSSRQGRAYEQYF.

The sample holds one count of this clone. CDR3 loop: CASNPPGAGANVLTF. The CDR3 DNA follows: TGTGCCAGCAATCCCCCAGGGGCTGGGGCCAACGTCCTGACTTTC. V is TRBV28 and J is TRBJ2-6, with D tentatively TRBD1 (6 bases). The CDR3 is 15 residues long. V was clipped by 7 bases and J by 2 bases, with 12 bases between them. CDR1 is MDHEN and CDR2 is SYDVKM in the germline V gene.

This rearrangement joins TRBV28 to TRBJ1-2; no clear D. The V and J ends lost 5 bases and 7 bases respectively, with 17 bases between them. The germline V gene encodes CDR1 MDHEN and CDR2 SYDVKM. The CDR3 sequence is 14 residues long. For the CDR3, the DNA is TGTGCCAGCAGTGAGGCGGGTTTTCTTCTTGGCTACACCTTC. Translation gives CASSEAGFLLGYTF.

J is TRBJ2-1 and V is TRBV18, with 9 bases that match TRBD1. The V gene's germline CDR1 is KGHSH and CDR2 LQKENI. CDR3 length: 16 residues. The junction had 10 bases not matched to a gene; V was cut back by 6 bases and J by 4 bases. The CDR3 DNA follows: TGTGCCAGCTCCCCTAACACAGGGGGCCTATACAATGAGCAGTTCTTC. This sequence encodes CASSPNTGGLYNEQFF.

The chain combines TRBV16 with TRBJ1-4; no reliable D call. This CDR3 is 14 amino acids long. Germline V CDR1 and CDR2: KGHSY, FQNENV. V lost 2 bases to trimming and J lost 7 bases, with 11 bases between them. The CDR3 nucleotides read TGTGCCAGCAGCCAAGGGGTGGGGAGTGAAAAACTGTTTTTT. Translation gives CASSQGVGSEKLFF.

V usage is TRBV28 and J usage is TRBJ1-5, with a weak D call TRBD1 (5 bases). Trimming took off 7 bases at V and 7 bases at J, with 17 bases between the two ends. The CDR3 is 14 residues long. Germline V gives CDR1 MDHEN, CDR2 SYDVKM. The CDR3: CASTSAQGYQPQHF. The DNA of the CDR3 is TGTGCCAGCACCTCTGCTCAGGGTTACCAGCCCCAGCATTTT.

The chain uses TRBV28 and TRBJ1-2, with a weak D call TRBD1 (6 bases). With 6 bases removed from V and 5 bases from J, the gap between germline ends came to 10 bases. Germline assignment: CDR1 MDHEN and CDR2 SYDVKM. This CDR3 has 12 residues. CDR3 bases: TGTGCCAGCAGGGGGGGGCGATATGGCTACACCTTC. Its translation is CASRGGRYGYTF.

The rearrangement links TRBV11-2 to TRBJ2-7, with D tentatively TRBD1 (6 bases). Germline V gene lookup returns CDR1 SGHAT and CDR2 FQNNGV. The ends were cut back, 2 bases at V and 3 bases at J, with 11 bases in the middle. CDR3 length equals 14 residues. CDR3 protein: CASSLMQGIYEQYF. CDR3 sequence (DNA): TGTGCCAGCAGCTTAATGCAGGGGATCTACGAGCAGTACTTC.

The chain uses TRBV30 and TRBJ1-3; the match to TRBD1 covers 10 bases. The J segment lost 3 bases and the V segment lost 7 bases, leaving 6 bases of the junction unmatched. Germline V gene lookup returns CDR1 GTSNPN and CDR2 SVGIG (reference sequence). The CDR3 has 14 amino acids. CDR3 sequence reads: CALDRGQVGNTIYF. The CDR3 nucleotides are TGTGCCTTAGACAGGGGGCAAGTTGGAAACACCATATATTTT.

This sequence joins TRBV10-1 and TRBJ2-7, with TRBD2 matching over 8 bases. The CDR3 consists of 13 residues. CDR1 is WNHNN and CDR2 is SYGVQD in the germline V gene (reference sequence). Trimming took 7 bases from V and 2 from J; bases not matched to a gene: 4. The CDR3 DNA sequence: TGCGCCAGCACCACTAGCGGCCCCTACGAGCAGTACTTC. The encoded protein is CASTTSGPYEQYF.

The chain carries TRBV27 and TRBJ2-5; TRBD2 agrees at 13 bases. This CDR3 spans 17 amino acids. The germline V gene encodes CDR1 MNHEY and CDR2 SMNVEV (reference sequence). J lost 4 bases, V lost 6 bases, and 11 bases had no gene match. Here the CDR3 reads CASRTLAGGFYGETQYF. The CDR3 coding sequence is TGTGCCAGCAGAACACTAGCGGGAGGGTTTTACGGAGAGACCCAGTACTTC.

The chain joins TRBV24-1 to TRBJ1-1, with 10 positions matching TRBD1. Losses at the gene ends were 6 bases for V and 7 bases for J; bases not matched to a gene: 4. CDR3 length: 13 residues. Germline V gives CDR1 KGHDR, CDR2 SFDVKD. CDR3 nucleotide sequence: TGTGCCACCAGTCCTGGACAGGGGGTTGAAGCTTTCTTT. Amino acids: CATSPGQGVEAFF.

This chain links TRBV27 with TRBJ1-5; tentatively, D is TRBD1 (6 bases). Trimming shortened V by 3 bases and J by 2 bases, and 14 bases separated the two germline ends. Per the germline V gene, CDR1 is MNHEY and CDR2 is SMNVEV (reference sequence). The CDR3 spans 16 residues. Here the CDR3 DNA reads TGTGCCAGCAGTTTCAGGGGAGCAAAGGGCAATCAGCCCCAGCATTTT. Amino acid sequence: CASSFRGAKGNQPQHF.

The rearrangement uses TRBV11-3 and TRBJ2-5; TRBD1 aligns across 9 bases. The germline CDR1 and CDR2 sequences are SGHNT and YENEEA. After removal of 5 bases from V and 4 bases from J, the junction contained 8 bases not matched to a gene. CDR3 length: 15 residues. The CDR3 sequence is CASSLGTGRGETQYF. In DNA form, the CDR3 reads TGTGCCAGCAGCCTTGGGACAGGGAGGGGAGAGACCCAGTACTTC.

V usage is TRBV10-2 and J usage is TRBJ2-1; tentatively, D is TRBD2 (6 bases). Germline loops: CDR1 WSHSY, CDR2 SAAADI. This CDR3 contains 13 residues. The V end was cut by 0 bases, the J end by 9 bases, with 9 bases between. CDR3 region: CASSESGGPEQFF. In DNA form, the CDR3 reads TGCGCCAGCAGTGAGTCGGGGGGTCCTGAGCAGTTCTTC.